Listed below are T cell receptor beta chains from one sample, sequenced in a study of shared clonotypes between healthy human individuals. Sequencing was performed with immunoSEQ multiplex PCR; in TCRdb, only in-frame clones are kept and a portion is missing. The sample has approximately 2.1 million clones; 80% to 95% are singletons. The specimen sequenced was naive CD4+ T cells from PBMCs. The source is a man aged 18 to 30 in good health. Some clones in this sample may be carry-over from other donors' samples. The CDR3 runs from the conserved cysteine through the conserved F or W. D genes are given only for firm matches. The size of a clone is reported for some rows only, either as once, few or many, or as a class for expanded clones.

CDR3 protein: CASSLPPLYEQYF
CDR3 DNA: TGTGCCAGCAGCTTGCCGCCCCTCTACGAGCAGTACTTC
J gene: TRBJ2-7
D gene: -
clone size: -
V gene: TRBV5-4

CDR3 protein: CASSQEKHQPQHF
CDR3 DNA: TGCGCCAGCAGCCAAGAAAAGCATCAGCCCCAGCATTTT
J gene: TRBJ1-5
D gene: -
clone size: -
V gene: TRBV4-3

CDR3 protein: CASRSPLGQKNIQYF
CDR3 DNA: TGTGCCAGCAGAAGCCCTTTGGGGCAGAAAAACATTCAGTACTTC
J gene: TRBJ2-4
D gene: -
clone size: -
V gene: TRBV6-1

CDR3 protein: CASSESGDNEQFF
CDR3 DNA: TGTGCCAGCAGTGAGTCGGGGGACAATGAGCAGTTCTTC
J gene: TRBJ2-1
D gene: -
clone size: -
V gene: TRBV25-1

CDR3 protein: CASSRTTAAYGYTF
CDR3 DNA: TGTGCCAGCAGCCGAACGACAGCGGCCTATGGCTACACCTTC
J gene: TRBJ1-2
D gene: -
clone size: -
V gene: TRBV6-5

CDR3 protein: CASILGGGQKFYGYTF
CDR3 DNA: TGTGCCAGCATCTTAGGAGGGGGACAGAAATTCTATGGCTACACCTTC
J gene: TRBJ1-2
D gene: TRBD1
clone size: -
V gene: TRBV28

CDR3 protein: CASSLASRFPQAFF
CDR3 DNA: TGTGCCAGCAGCTTAGCGAGCCGGTTTCCCCAGGCTTTCTTT
J gene: TRBJ1-1
D gene: -
clone size: -
V gene: TRBV7-9

CDR3 protein: CASSASGINEQYF
CDR3 DNA: TGTGCCAGCAGCGCCTCTGGTATCAACGAGCAGTACTTC
J gene: TRBJ2-7
D gene: -
clone size: -
V gene: TRBV6-1

CDR3 protein: CASSLDGTHTGELFF
CDR3 DNA: TGTGCCAGCAGCTTAGATGGGACTCACACCGGGGAGCTGTTTTTT
J gene: TRBJ2-2
D gene: -
clone size: -
V gene: TRBV11-3

CDR3 protein: CASRGQNYGYTF
CDR3 DNA: TGTGCCAGCAGGGGACAGAACTATGGCTACACCTTC
J gene: TRBJ1-2
D gene: TRBD1
clone size: -
V gene: TRBV2

CDR3 protein: CASSLAGTLEAFF
CDR3 DNA: TGTGCCAGCAGCTTGGCTGGAACCTTGGAAGCTTTCTTT
J gene: TRBJ1-1
D gene: -
clone size: -
V gene: TRBV5-4

CDR3 protein: CASRETSGRTDTQYF
CDR3 DNA: TGTGCCAGCAGGGAGACTAGCGGGAGGACAGATACGCAGTATTTT
J gene: TRBJ2-3
D gene: TRBD2
clone size: -
V gene: TRBV28

CDR3 protein: CASSLAQGWNEKLFF
CDR3 DNA: TGTGCCAGCAGCTTGGCACAGGGGTGGAATGAAAAACTGTTTTTT
J gene: TRBJ1-4
D gene: TRBD1
clone size: once
V gene: TRBV5-6

CDR3 protein: CAGRKRSNEKLFF
CDR3 DNA: TGCGCCGGAAGAAAGCGGAGTAATGAAAAACTGTTTTTT
J gene: TRBJ1-4
D gene: -
clone size: -
V gene: TRBV23-1

CDR3 protein: CASSSGTSGYEQYF
CDR3 DNA: TGTGCCAGCAGTTCCGGGACTAGCGGATACGAGCAGTACTTC
J gene: TRBJ2-7
D gene: TRBD2
clone size: -
V gene: TRBV28

CDR3 protein: CASSGLSSYNEQFF
CDR3 DNA: TGCGCCAGCAGTGGACTCTCATCCTACAATGAGCAGTTCTTC
J gene: TRBJ2-1
D gene: -
clone size: -
V gene: TRBV10-2

CDR3 protein: CASSYSGQGRTGELFF
CDR3 DNA: TGTGCCAGCAGTTACTCCGGGCAGGGCCGGACCGGGGAGCTGTTTTTT
J gene: TRBJ2-2
D gene: -
clone size: -
V gene: TRBV6-5

CDR3 protein: CASNRDRGPGTIYF
CDR3 DNA: TGTGCCAGCAACCGGGACAGGGGGCCTGGCACCATATATTTT
J gene: TRBJ1-3
D gene: TRBD1
clone size: -
V gene: TRBV2

CDR3 protein: CASSYYREQPQHF
CDR3 DNA: TGTGCCAGCAGCTATTACAGGGAACAGCCCCAGCATTTT
J gene: TRBJ1-5
D gene: -
clone size: once
V gene: TRBV28

CDR3 protein: CASRLGVYGINYGYTF
CDR3 DNA: TGTGCAAGTCGCTTAGGGGTTTACGGGATTAACTATGGCTACACCTTC
J gene: TRBJ1-2
D gene: -
clone size: -
V gene: TRBV12-2